This TCR beta chain was identified in a study of spatial heterogeneity in lung cancer (dated by TCRdb to between 2018 and 2020). Background for the entire study: Beta-chain transcripts were consistently detected in greater numbers than alpha-chain transcripts, which likely reflected higher beta-chain transcript abundance. A strong correlation was found between TCR transcript counts in tumor regions and a T cell transcriptional module score from matched bulk RNA-seq. TCR repertoire features were related to nonsynonymous mutation counts determined by whole-exome sequencing of tumor tissue. At surgery, 220 tumor regions, around 68 matched nontumor lung samples and 56 PBMC samples were TCR-sequenced for both alpha and beta chains. In non-small cell lung cancer, the study quantitatively compared TCR alpha and beta repertoires across several tumor regions, matched nontumor lung, and blood. In the raw uncorrected reads, each unique combination of TCR and UMI appeared more than ten times on average. Findings and caveats that apply to the study as a whole: Confirming at a functional level the hypothesis that regional TCRs recognize regional mutations was considered to require additional single-cell paired TCR alpha and beta sequencing. Counts of ubiquitous and regional expanded TCRs were found to correlate with counts of ubiquitous and regional nonsynonymous mutations, respectively. The tumor nonsynonymous mutation count correlated with the number of expanded alpha and beta TCRs within the tumor. TCR-seq was estimated to cover only approximately 6.4% of tumor T cells for alpha chains and around 12% for beta chains.

The sample's time point label, in plain terms: sample taken at primary tumor resection. Samples were obtained from approximately 77 patients with early-stage, untreated non-small cell lung cancer from the lung TRACERx cohort. For TCR sequencing, whole RNA was extracted from tumor and nontumor lung tissue, or from cryopreserved PBMC samples, and no cell sorting was done. Only patients with enough RNA available from two or more tumor regions were chosen for TCR sequencing. A lung pathologist reviewed the tumor and adjacent nontumor lung specimens before the specimens were selected. The library relied on 5' RACE. Reads for this sample came from a NextSeq 500. To allow correction of PCR and sequencing errors, the TCR library protocol tagged every TCR cDNA molecule with a unique molecular identifier. Regarding the original processing steps: TCR identification, UMI-based error correction and CDR3 extraction were performed with Decombinator tools. Expanded TCRs were defined as those above a frequency of 2 per 1,000, corresponding to the top 1% of the tumor frequency distribution. Expanded tumor TCRs were classed as regional if statistically deemed absent (corrected P<0.05) from at least one tumor region, otherwise ubiquitous. Rényi diversity was computed with the R vegan package after subsampling each repertoire 100 times to 5,000 TCRs. To build CDR3 similarity networks, amino acid triplet string-kernel similarity was used, and CDR3s were connected when their pairwise similarity was above 0.82. Using fastp at Q25 and MiXCR, TCRdb reprocessed the public reads and kept productive beta chains. Identical CDR3 protein sequences are pooled into one entry, listed with their most common genes and DNA. What appears here as the V and J calls and clone size reflects TCRdb's work, not the paper's. This sample comprises approximately 15,000 distinct CDR3 sequences, about 4.4% of them detected only once. The biggest ten clones account for about a sixth of the sample.

A remark on this clonotype: The antigen it binds to is not known. No base quality values were provided; no much bigger clone lies one nucleotide off.

The germline V gene yields SGHNT for CDR1 and YENEEA for CDR2. There are 14 amino acids in the CDR3, from cysteine to phenylalanine inclusive. The DNA shown is the 42-base CDR3, in frame from base 1. V lost 2 bases and J lost 6 bases, and the count of bases not matched to a germline gene is 1. The sample consisted of lung tumor tissue, taken at surgery. The sequence was obtained from a female donor with early-stage non-small cell lung cancer. The chain is assembled from TRBV11-3 and TRBJ2-1, and 10 junctional nucleotides match TRBD2. The CDR3 in this case is CASSLKRGGNEQFF. DNA sequence: TGTGCCAGCAGCTTAAAGCGGGGGGGCAATGAGCAGTTCTTC.